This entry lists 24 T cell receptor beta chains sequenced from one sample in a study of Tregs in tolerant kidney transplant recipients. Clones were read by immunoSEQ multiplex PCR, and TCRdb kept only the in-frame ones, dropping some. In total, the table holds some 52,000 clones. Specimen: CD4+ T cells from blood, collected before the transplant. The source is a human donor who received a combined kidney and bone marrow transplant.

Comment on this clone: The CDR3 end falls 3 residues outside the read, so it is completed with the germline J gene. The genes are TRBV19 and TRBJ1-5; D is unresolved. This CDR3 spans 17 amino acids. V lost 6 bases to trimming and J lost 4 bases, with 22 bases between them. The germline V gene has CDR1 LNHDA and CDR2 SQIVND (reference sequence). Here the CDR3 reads CASSSIPKGSTNQPQHF. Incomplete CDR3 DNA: TGTGCCAGTAGCTCGATACCTAAGGGCAGTACGAATCAGCCC.

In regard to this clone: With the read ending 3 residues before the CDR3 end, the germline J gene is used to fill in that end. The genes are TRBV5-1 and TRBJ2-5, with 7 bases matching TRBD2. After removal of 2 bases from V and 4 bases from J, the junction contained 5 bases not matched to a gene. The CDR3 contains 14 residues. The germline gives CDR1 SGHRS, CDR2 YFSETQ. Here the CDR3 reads CASSFSGLRETQYF. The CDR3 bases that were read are TGCGCCAGCAGCTTTTCGGGACTACGAGAGACC.

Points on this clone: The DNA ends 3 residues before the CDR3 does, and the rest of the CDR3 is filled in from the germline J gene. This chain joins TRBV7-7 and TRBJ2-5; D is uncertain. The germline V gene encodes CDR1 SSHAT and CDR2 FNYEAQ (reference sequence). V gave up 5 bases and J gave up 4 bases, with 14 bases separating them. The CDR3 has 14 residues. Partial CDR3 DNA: TGTGCCAGCAGCCCAGGTGGGTCCGGAGAGACC. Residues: CASSPGGSGET. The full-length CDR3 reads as CASSPGGSGETQYF.

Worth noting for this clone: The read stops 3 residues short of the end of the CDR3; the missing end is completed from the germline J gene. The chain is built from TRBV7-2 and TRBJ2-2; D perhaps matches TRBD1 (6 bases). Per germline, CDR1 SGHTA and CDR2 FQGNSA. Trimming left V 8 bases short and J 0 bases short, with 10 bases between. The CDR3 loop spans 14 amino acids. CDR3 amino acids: CASDWGPNTGELFF. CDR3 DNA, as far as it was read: TGTGCCAGCGACTGGGGGCCGAACACCGGGGAG.

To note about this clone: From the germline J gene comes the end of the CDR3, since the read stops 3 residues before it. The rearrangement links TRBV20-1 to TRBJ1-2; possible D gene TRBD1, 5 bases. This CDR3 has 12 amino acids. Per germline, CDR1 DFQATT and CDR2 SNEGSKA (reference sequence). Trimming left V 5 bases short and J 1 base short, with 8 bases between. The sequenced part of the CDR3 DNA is TGCAGTGCTTTCGACAGTAACTATGGC. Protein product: CSAFDSNYG. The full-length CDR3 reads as CSAFDSNYGYTF.

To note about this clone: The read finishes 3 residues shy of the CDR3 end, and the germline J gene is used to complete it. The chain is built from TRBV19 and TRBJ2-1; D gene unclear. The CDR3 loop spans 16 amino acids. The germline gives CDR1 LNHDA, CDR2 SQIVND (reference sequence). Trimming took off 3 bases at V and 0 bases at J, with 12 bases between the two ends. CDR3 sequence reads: CASSIGRFSSYNEQFF. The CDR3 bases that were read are TGTGCCAGTAGTATCGGCAGGTTTAGCTCCTACAATGAG.

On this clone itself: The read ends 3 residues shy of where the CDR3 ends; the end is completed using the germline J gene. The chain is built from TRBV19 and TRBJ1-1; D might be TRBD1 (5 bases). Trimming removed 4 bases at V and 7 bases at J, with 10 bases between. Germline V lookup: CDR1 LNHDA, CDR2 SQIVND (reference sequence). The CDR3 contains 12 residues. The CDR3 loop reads CASSNEGNEAFF. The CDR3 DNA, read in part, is TGTGCCAGTAGTAATGAGGGGAATGAA.

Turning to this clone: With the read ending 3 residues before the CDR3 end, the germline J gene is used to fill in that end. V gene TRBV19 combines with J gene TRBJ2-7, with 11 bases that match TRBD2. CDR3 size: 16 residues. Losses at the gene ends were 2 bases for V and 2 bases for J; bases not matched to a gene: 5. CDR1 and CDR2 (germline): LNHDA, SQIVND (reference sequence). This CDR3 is CASSILGTSGAYEQYF. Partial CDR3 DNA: TGTGCCAGTAGTATATTAGGGACTAGCGGCGCCTACGAG.

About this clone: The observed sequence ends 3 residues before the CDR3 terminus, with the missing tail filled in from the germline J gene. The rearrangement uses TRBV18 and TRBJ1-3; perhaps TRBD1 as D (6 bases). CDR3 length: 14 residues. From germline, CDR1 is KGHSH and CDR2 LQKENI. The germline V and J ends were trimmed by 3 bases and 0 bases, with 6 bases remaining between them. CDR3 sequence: CASSPDSSGNTIYF. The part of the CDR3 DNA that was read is TGTGCCAGCTCACCGGACAGCTCTGGAAACACC.

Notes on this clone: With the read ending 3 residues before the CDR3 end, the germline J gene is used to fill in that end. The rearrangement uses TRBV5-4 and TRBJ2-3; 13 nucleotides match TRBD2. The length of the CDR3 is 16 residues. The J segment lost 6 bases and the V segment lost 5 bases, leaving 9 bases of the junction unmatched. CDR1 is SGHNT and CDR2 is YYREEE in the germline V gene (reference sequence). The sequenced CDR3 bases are TGTGCCAGCAGTTGGCCACTAGCGGGGGGGCGGGATACG. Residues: CASSWPLAGGRDT. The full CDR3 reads CASSWPLAGGRDTQYF.

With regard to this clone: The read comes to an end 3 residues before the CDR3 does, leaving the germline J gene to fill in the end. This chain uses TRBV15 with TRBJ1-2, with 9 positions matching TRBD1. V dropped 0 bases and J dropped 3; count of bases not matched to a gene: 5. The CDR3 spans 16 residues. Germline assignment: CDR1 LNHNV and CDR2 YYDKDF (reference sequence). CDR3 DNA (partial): TGTGCCACCAGCAGAGAGGGGACAGGGACCGACTATGGC. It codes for CATSREGTGTDYG. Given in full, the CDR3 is CATSREGTGTDYGYTF.

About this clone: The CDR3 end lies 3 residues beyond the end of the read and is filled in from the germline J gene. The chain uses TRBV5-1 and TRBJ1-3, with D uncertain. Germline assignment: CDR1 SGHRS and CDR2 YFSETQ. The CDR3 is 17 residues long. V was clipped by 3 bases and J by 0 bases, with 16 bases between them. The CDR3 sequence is CASSSHGVISSGNTIYF. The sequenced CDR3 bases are TGCGCCAGCAGCTCCCACGGGGTGATCTCCTCTGGAAACACC.

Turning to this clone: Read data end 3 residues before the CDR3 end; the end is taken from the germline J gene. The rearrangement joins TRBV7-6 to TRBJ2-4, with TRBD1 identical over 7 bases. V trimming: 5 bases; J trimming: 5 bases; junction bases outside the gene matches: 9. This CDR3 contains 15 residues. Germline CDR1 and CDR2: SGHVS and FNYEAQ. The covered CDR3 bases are TGTGCCAGCAGCCCCACTACGGGACAGCAAAACATT. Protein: CASSPTTGQQNI. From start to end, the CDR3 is CASSPTTGQQNIQYF.

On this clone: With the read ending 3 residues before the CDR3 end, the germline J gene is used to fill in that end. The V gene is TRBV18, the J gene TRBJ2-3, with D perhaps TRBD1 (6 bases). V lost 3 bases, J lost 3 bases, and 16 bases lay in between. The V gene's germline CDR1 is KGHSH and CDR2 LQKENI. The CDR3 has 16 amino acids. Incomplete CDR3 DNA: TGTGCCAGCTCACCGCTCAGGGGCGCCGGTACAGATACG. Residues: CASSPLRGAGTDT. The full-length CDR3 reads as CASSPLRGAGTDTQYF.

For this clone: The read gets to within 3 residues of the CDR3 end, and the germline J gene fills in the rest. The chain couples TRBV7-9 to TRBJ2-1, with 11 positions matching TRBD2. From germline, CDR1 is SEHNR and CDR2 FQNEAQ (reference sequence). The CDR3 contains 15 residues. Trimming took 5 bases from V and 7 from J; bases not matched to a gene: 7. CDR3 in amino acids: CASSLTSGSRNEQFF. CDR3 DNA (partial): TGTGCCAGCAGCCTAACTAGCGGGAGTAGAAATGAG. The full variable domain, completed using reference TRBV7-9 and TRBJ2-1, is DTGVSQNPRHKITKRGQNVTFRCDPISEHNRLYWYRQTLGQGPEFLTYFQNEAQLEKSRLLSDRFSAERPKGSFSTLEIQRTEQGDSAMYLCASSLTSGSRNEQFFGPGTRLTVL.

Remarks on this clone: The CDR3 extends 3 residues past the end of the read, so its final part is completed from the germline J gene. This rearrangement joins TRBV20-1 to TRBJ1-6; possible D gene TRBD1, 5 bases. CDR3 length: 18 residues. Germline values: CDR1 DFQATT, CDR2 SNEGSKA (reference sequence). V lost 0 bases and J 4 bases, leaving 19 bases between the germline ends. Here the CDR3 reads CSARDRGQGGSYNSPLHF. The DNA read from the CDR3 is TGCAGTGCTAGAGATAGGGGCCAGGGAGGGAGTTATAATTCACCC.

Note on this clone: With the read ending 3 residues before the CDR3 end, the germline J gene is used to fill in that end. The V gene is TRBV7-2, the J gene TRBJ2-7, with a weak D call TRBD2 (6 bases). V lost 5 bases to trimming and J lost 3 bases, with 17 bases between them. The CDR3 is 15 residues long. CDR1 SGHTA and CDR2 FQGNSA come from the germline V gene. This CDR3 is CASSPLGGADYEQYF. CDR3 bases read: TGTGCCAGCAGCCCTTTGGGGGGAGCGGACTACGAG.

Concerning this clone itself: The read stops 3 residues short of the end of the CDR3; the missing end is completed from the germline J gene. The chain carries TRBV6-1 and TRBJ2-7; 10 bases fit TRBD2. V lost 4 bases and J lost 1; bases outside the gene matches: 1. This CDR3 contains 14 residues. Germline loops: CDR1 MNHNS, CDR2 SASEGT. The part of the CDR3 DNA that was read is TGTGCCAGCAGTGGGACTAGCGGTTCCTACGAG. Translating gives CASSGTSGSYE. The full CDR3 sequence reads CASSGTSGSYEQYF.

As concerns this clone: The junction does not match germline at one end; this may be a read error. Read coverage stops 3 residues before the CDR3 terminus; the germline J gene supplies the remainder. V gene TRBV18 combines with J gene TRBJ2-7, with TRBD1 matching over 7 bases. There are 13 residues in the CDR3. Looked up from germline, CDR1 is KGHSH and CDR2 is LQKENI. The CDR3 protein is CASSPQGMNEQYF. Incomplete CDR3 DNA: TGTGCCAGCTCCCCACAGGGGATGAACGAG. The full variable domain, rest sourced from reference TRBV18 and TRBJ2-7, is NAGVMQNPRHLVRRRGQEARLRCSPMKGHSHVYWYRQLPEEGLKFMVYLQKENIIDESGMPKERFSAEFPKEGPSILRIQQVVRGDSAAYFCASSPQGMNEQYFGPGTRLTVT.

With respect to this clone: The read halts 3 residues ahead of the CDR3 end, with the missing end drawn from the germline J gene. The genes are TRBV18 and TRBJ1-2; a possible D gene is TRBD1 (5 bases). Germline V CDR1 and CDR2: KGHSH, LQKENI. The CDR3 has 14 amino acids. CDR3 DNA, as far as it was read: TGTGCCAGCTCACCGTCCCAGGGAGTAGGAGGC. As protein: CASSPSQGVGG. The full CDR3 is CASSPSQGVGGYTF.

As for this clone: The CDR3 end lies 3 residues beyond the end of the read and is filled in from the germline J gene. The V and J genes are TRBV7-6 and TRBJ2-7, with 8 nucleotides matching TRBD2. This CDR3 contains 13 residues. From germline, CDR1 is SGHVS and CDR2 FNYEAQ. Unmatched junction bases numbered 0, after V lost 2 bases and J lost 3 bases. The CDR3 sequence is CASSLLAGYEQYF. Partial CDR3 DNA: TGTGCCAGCAGCTTACTAGCGGGCTACGAG.

CDR3 sequence: CASSPQGLNTEAFF. The CDR3 DNA, read in part, is TGTGCCAGCTCACCGCAGGGTCTGAACACTGAA. This chain joins TRBV18 and TRBJ1-1; maybe TRBD1 (5 bases). The CDR3 end falls 3 residues outside the read, so it is completed with the germline J gene. Germline values: CDR1 KGHSH, CDR2 LQKENI. This CDR3 comprises 14 residues. V lost 3 bases, J lost 0 bases, and 8 bases lay in between.

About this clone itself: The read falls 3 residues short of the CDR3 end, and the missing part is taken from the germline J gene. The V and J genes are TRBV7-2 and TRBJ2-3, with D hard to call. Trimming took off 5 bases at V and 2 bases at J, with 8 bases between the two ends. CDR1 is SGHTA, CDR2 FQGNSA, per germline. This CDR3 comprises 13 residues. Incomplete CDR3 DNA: TGTGCCAGCAGCCCCTTCCTCACAGATACG. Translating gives CASSPFLTDT. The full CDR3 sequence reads CASSPFLTDTQYF. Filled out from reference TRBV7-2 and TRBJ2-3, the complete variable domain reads GAGVSQSPSNKVTEKGKDVELRCDPISGHTALYWYRQSLGQGLEFLIYFQGNSAPDKSGLPSDRFSAERTGGSVSTLTIQRTQQEDSAVYLCASSPFLTDTQYFGPGTRLTVL.

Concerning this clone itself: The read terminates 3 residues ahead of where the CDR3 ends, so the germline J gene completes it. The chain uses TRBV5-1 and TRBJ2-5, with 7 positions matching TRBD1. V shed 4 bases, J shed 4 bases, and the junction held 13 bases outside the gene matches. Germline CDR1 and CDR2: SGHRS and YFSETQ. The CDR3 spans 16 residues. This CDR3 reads CASSPSPTGLGETQYF. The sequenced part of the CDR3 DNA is TGCGCCAGCAGCCCCAGCCCGACAGGGTTGGGAGAGACC.